A single sample is the source of the 20 T cell receptor beta chains below, sequenced in a study of spatial heterogeneity in lung cancer. In TCRdb, the 5' RACE reads were re-called with MiXCR into one record per CDR3 protein. Of around 18,000 distinct CDR3 sequences in the sample, about 10% were seen once. Time point specified: blood at routine non-recurrence follow-up after resection. This specimen consisted of PBMCs, obtained at follow-up. The source is a male donor with early-stage non-small cell lung cancer.

This clonotype was picked up many times. This sequence joins TRBV27 and TRBJ1-5, with D possibly TRBD1 on 5 matching bases. Between the trimmed V and J ends, which lost 6 bases and 8 bases, there was a span of 32 bases. The V gene's germline CDR1 is MNHEY and CDR2 SMNVEV (reference sequence). The CDR3 has 19 residues. The CDR3 DNA sequence: TGTGCCAGCAGCCCCCGCAGGGTTCCCGAAACACCACAGTGGGAGCCCCAGCATTTT. Encoded protein: CASSPRRVPETPQWEPQHF.

V gene TRBV6-2 or TRBV6-3 combines with J gene TRBJ2-1; a weak D match, TRBD2 (5 bases). This CDR3 has 13 residues. V shed 9 bases and J shed 9 bases, with 18 bases lying between them. Germline CDR1 is MNHEY and CDR2 is SVGEGT. CDR3 in amino acids: CASNLLGVSEQFF. The CDR3 region has the DNA TGTGCCAGTAATCTGCTCGGGGTGAGTGAGCAGTTCTTC.

This clonotype was picked up many times. The chain carries TRBV4-3 and TRBJ2-3; 9 bases line up with TRBD2. CDR1 and CDR2 from the germline V gene are LGHNA and YSLEER. With 10 bases clipped from V and 4 bases from J, the junction kept 3 bases outside the gene matches. This CDR3 region has 12 residues. The CDR3 loop reads CATGGGADTQYF. The DNA of the CDR3 is TGCGCCACCGGCGGGGGGGCAGATACGCAGTATTTT.

This clonotype came up a few times. The chain carries TRBV20-1 and TRBJ2-4; a possible D gene is TRBD2 (6 bases). Trimming removed 4 bases from V and 1 base from J, with 14 bases in between. Germline CDR1 is DFQATT and CDR2 is SNEGSKA (reference sequence). This CDR3 contains 15 residues. The CDR3 region has the DNA TGCAGTGCTATACCCGGGGGTGTGGCCAAAAACATTCAGTACTTC. It yields the protein CSAIPGGVAKNIQYF.

The chain couples TRBV7-9 to TRBJ2-2; D unresolved. This CDR3 contains 13 residues. Trimming took 4 bases from V and 6 from J, leaving 9 bases between them. Germline lookup yields CDR1 SEHNR and CDR2 FQNEAQ (reference sequence). The CDR3 DNA reads TGTGCCAGCAGCTCCCCCGTGGCCGGGGAGCTGTTTTTT. This sequence encodes CASSSPVAGELFF.

The sample holds a few counts of this clonotype. V and J are TRBV7-2 and TRBJ1-2; maybe TRBD1 (5 bases). The CDR3 loop spans 14 amino acids. Trimming left V 5 bases short and J 6 bases short, with 16 bases between. Germline-derived CDR1 and CDR2 are SGHTA and FQGNSA. In DNA form, the CDR3 reads TGTGCCAGCAGCCCCCGGATAAAGACAGATGGCTACACCTTC. Residues: CASSPRIKTDGYTF.

In this sample, this clonotype turned up a few times. The CDR3 nucleotides are TGTGCCAGTAGTGGCAACAGAGACCAAGAGACCCAGTACTTC. Its protein product is CASSGNRDQETQYF. This chain links TRBV19 with TRBJ2-5, with unresolved D. Germline-derived CDR1 and CDR2 are LNHDA and SQIVND (reference sequence). Trimming shortened V by 5 bases and J by 0 bases, and 10 bases separated the two germline ends. The CDR3 is 14 amino acids.

The genes are TRBV28 and TRBJ2-3; D is ambiguous. CDR3 length: 13 amino acids. Trimming removed 3 bases at V and 5 bases at J, with 9 bases between. Germline lookup yields CDR1 MDHEN and CDR2 SYDVKM. CDR3 bases: TGTGCCAGCAGTTTGGTTGGATTAGATACGCAGTATTTT. Protein sequence: CASSLVGLDTQYF.

This clonotype was counted only a few times. This sequence joins TRBV19 and TRBJ1-5, with D unclear. V lost 5 bases and J lost 4, with 9 bases in between. CDR1 and CDR2 (germline): LNHDA, SQIVND (reference sequence). CDR3 length: 13 amino acids. This CDR3 reads CASSFSANQPQHF. The CDR3 DNA sequence: TGTGCCAGTAGTTTCTCGGCAAATCAGCCCCAGCATTTT.

This clonotype was detected only a few times. The V call is TRBV4-3, the J call TRBJ2-3; D remains ambiguous. The germline V gene encodes CDR1 LGHNA and CDR2 YSLEER. The CDR3 runs to 16 residues. V gave up 0 bases and J gave up 1 base, with 11 bases separating them. CDR3 nucleotides: TGCGCCAGCAGCCAAGAGCCACACGTAGGCACAGATACGCAGTATTTT. Translated, it gives CASSQEPHVGTDTQYF.

This clonotype was counted a few times. The V gene is TRBV28, the J gene TRBJ2-7, with TRBD2 matching 7 bases. The CDR3 is made up of 16 amino acids. The junction had 10 bases not matched to a gene; V was cut back by 4 bases and J by 1 base. Germline V gene data show CDR1 as MDHEN and CDR2 as SYDVKM. CDR3 region: CASSSQTSSISYEQYF. The CDR3 coding sequence is TGTGCCAGCAGTTCACAGACTAGCTCCATTTCCTACGAGCAGTACTTC.

The genes are TRBV6-2 or TRBV6-3 and TRBJ2-1, with TRBD2 matching 13 bases. The length of the CDR3 is 17 residues. Trimming cost V 2 bases and J 8 bases; bases outside gene matches: 9. CDR1 is MNHEY and CDR2 is SVGEGT in the germline V gene. CDR3 nucleotide sequence: TGTGCCAGCAGTTACCGGGGGGGACTAGCGGGACCGGATGAGCAGTTCTTC. Translated, it gives CASSYRGGLAGPDEQFF.

Many counts were recorded for this clonotype. The chain has TRBV9 and TRBJ2-5; TRBD2 matches at 7 bases. The CDR3 spans 15 residues. V gave up 0 bases and J gave up 2 bases; unmatched junction bases: 4. Germline V gives CDR1 SGDLS, CDR2 YYNGEE. For the CDR3, the DNA is TGTGCCAGCAGCGTAGCCAGCGGGGCACAAGAGACCCAGTACTTC. Protein product: CASSVASGAQETQYF.

Of note for this clonotype: The junction does not match germline at one end; this may be a read error. The J gene is TRBJ1-3, the V gene TRBV28, with 8 bases matching TRBD1. CDR1 is MDHEN and CDR2 is SYDVKM in the germline V gene. The CDR3 contains 13 residues. The CDR3 loop reads CASGQGAENTKYF. CDR3 bases: TGTGCCAGCGGGCAGGGGGCAGAAAACACCAAATATTTT.

The sample holds many counts of this clonotype. The V gene is TRBV12-3 or TRBV12-4, the J gene TRBJ1-3, with D perhaps matching TRBD1 (5 bases). The CDR3 sequence is 17 residues long. The V gene lost 4 bases and the J gene lost 2 bases, with 18 bases spanning the gap. CDR3 nucleotide sequence: TGTGCCAGCAGTTCCTCAGGGTTATCATCTCCTGGAAACACCATATATTTT. It yields the protein CASSSSGLSSPGNTIYF.

This clonotype was detected ten times or more. V is TRBV3-1 and J is TRBJ2-4, with 7 bases lining up with TRBD1. Unmatched junction bases numbered 10, after V lost 5 bases and J lost 3 bases. Germline V CDR1 and CDR2: LGHDT, YNNKEL (reference sequence). The CDR3 totals 16 residues. The CDR3 bases are TGTGCCAGCAGCTCGAGGGGGCGCGGTGTCAAAAACATTCAGTACTTC. Translating gives CASSSRGRGVKNIQYF.

A few counts support this clonotype. The chain couples TRBV11-2 to TRBJ2-3; D is perhaps TRBD2 (6 bases). V lost 4 bases to trimming and J lost 5 bases, with 13 bases between them. CDR1 and CDR2 from the germline V gene are SGHAT and FQNNGV. The CDR3 spans 14 residues. For the CDR3, the DNA is TGTGCCAGCAGCTCCTGGACTATCCTAGATACGCAGTATTTT. Translated: CASSSWTILDTQYF.

This clonotype has more than one count but fewer than ten. The chain is built from TRBV30 and TRBJ1-1, with D tentatively TRBD1 (6 bases). With 0 bases removed from V and 7 bases from J, the gap between germline ends came to 12 bases. This CDR3 comprises 13 residues. Germline assignment: CDR1 GTSNPN and CDR2 SVGIG (reference sequence). CDR3 amino acids: CAWSVQGGLEAFF. CDR3 bases: TGTGCCTGGAGTGTACAGGGAGGGCTTGAAGCTTTCTTT. Full variable domain (outside the CDR3, taken from reference TRBV30 and TRBJ1-1): SQTIHQWPATLVQPVGSPLSLECTVEGTSNPNLYWYRQAAGRGLQLLFYSVGIGQISSEVPQNLSASRPQDRQFILSSKKLLLSDSGFYLCAWSVQGGLEAFFGQGTRLTVV.

This clonotype came up many times. The rearrangement links TRBV7-2 to TRBJ2-1; 11 nucleotides agree with TRBD2. Germline V gene data show CDR1 as SGHTA and CDR2 as FQGNSA. This CDR3 has 18 amino acids. J lost 2 bases, V lost 2 bases, and 8 bases had no gene match. The DNA of the CDR3 is TGTGCCAGCAGCTTAATTACTAGCGGGAGAGTGACCTACAATGAGCAGTTCTTC. Protein product: CASSLITSGRVTYNEQFF.

The DNA for the CDR3 is TGTGCCAGCGAGACTAGCGGGAGATCTGGTACGCAGTATTTT. This gives the protein CASETSGRSGTQYF. This sequence joins TRBV6-6 and TRBJ2-3, with 12 nucleotides matching TRBD2. Germline loops: CDR1 MNHNY, CDR2 SVGAGI (reference sequence). The J segment lost 8 bases and the V segment lost 8 bases, leaving 8 bases of the junction unmatched. The CDR3 runs to 14 residues.